This entry concerns a single TCR beta chain. Its antigen is not identified. Data came from immunoSEQ multiplex PCR; TCRdb stores just in-frame clones and leaves some out. The sample consists of some 150,000 clones, 75% to 95% of them appearing once. These data come from a study of T cell responses to AZD1222 COVID-19 vaccine. Study results and limitations: Close to half of spike-specific TCRs reportedly recognize unmutated variant regions.

The input for sequencing was peripheral blood, taken 28 days after the second AZD1222 dose. This receptor was obtained from an adult who received the AZD1222 COVID-19 vaccine.

In nucleotides, the CDR3 is TGTGCCAGCAGCTTAGGAGGACTAGCGGCAAGCACAGATACGCAGTATTTT. This translates into CASSLGGLAASTDTQYF. The rearrangement uses TRBV7-9 and TRBJ2-3, with TRBD2 identical over 10 bases. From germline, CDR1 is SEHNR and CDR2 FQNEAQ (reference sequence). Unmatched junction bases numbered 4, after V lost 1 base and J lost 0 bases. CDR3 length: 17 amino acids.